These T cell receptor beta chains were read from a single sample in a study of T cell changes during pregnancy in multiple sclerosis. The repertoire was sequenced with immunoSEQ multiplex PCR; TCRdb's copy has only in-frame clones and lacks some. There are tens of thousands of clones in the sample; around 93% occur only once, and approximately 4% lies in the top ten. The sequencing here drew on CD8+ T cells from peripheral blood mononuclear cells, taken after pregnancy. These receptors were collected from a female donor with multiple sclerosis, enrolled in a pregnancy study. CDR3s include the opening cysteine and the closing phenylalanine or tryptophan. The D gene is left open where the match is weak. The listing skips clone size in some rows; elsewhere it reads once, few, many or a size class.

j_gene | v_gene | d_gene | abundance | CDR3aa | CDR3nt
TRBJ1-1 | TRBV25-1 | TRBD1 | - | CASSGMRGLNTEAFF | TGTGCCAGCAGTGGTATGAGGGGGCTGAACACTGAAGCTTTCTTT
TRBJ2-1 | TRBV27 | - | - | CATAQGNTGIGEQFF | TGTGCCACTGCACAAGGAAATACAGGGATTGGCGAGCAGTTCTTC
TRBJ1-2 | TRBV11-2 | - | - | CASSTGEGGYGYTF | TGTGCCAGCAGCACTGGGGAGGGAGGCTATGGCTACACCTTC
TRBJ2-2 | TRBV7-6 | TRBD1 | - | CASSFFPGQGLDFTGELFF | TGTGCCAGCAGCTTTTTCCCGGGACAGGGCCTAGACTTCACCGGGGAGCTGTTTTTT
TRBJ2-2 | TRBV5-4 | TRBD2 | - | CASSWGLAGLGTGELFF | TGTGCCAGCAGCTGGGGACTAGCGGGACTCGGCACCGGGGAGCTGTTTTTT
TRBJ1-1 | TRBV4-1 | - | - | CASSQDAANTEAFF | TGCGCCAGCAGCCAAGATGCGGCAAACACTGAAGCTTTCTTT
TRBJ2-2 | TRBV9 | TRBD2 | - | CASSVSGGELFF | TGTGCCAGCAGCGTATCGGGGGGAGAGCTGTTTTTT
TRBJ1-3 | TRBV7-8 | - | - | CASSFSTGLSGNTIYF | TGTGCCAGCAGCTTCTCTACAGGCCTCTCTGGAAACACCATATATTTT
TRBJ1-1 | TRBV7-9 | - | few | CASSPSGTEAFF | TGTGCCAGCAGCCCCTCGGGCACTGAAGCTTTCTTT
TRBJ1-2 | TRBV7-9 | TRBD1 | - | CASSSDRGVGYGYTF | TGTGCCAGCAGCTCGGACAGGGGAGTAGGCTATGGCTACACCTTC
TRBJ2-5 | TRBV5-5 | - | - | CASSSVDWEETQYF | TGTGCCAGCAGTTCCGTCGACTGGGAAGAGACCCAGTACTTC
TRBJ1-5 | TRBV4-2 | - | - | CASRSLVVEDQPQHF | TGTGCCAGCAGATCCCTAGTGGTTGAGGATCAGCCCCAGCATTTT
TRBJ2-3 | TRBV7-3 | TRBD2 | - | CASSLSGGSRSDTQYF | TGTGCCAGCAGCTTATCGGGCGGGAGTAGGTCAGATACGCAGTATTTT
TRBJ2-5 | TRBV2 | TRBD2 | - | CASEGLGGETQYF | TGTGCCAGCGAGGGCCTGGGAGGGGAGACCCAGTACTTC
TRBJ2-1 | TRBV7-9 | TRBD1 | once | CASSPDRGPDEQFF | TGTGCCAGCAGCCCGGACAGGGGGCCGGATGAGCAGTTCTTC
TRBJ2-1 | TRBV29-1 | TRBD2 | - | CSVVRLAGGNEQFF | TGCAGCGTTGTTCGTCTAGCGGGGGGGAATGAGCAGTTCTTC
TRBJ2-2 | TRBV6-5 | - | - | CASRDMTGNTGELFF | TGTGCCAGCAGGGACATGACGGGGAACACCGGGGAGCTGTTTTTT
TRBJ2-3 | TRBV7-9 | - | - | CASTRVDTDTQYF | TGTGCCAGCACCCGAGTAGACACAGATACGCAGTATTTT
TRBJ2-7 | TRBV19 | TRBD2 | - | CASSIGSRELAYEQYF | TGTGCCAGTAGTATAGGTTCGCGGGAGTTGGCCTACGAGCAGTACTTC
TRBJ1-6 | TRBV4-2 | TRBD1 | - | CASSLPGQGVKALHF | TGTGCCAGCAGCCTACCGGGACAGGGGGTTAAGGCCCTCCACTTT
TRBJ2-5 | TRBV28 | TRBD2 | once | CASSSGLGRGTQYF | TGTGCCAGCAGTTCTGGACTAGGCCGGGGGACCCAGTACTTC
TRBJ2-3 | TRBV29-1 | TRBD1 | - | CSVEDWDRSSTDTQYF | TGCAGCGTTGAAGATTGGGACAGGTCCAGCACAGATACGCAGTATTTT
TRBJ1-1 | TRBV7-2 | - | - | CASRPDMNEAFF | TGTGCCAGCAGACCGGACATGAATGAAGCTTTCTTT
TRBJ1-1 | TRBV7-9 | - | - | CASSLPDRRQSNTEAFF | TGTGCCAGCAGCTTACCCGACAGGAGACAATCGAACACTGAAGCTTTCTTT